The rows below give T cell receptor beta chains drawn from one sample of a study of human T cells and chemical hapten exposure. TCRdb itself ran the RACE reads through MiXCR, one entry per CDR3 protein. The sample carries about 90,000 distinct CDR3 sequences, about 11% recorded once. Sequencing used whole blood, obtained in connection with sensitization to the hapten diphenylcyclopropenone (DPC). All receptors derive from a woman aged 25-40 years with alopecia areata. Some clones in this sample may be carry-over from other donors' samples. Both conserved end residues are trimmed from each CDR3.

>TRBV11-3|TRBJ2-1
ASSRRDTPYNEQF
>TRBV29-1|TRBJ1-2
SVNRGFDGYT
>TRBV4-1|TRBJ2-1
ASSQSVGGIRTYNEQF
>TRBV28|TRBJ2-5
ASSSGQQQETQY
>TRBV4-2|TRBJ2-5
ASSPKQGEETQY
>TRBV3-1|TRBJ2-2
ASGLRTGELF
>TRBV20-1|TRBJ2-4
SAALPGRGKNIQY
>TRBV6-1|TRBJ2-1
ASSEITGRKF
>TRBV24-1|TRBJ2-1
ATSEGTGVHEQF
>TRBV2|TRBJ2-4
ASSSQGVAKNIQY
>TRBV29-1|TRBJ2-1
SVVKRGPYNEQF
>TRBV18|TRBJ2-3
ASSPTSSTTDTQY
>TRBV29-1|TRBJ2-5
SVEDPVFRTQY
>TRBV7-8|TRBJ2-1
ASSSPPGTSGSTDNEQF
>TRBV29-1|TRBJ2-3
SVDVAATDTQY
>TRBV10-3|TRBJ1-2
ATGTGDNYGYT
>TRBV2|TRBJ2-3
ASSWGALGTDTQY
>TRBV27|TRBJ2-3
ASTGDFTDTQY
>TRBV5-4|TRBJ2-3
ASSFRLAGGMADTQY
>TRBV4-1|TRBJ2-5
ASSQGTSVETQY
>TRBV12-3/TRBV12-4|TRBJ1-1
ASSLALWDRGGRTEAF
>TRBV10-3|TRBJ2-7
AISEGGAGGSYEQY
>TRBV4-2|TRBJ2-5
ASSQEGGETQY
>TRBV3-1|TRBJ2-2
ASSQGGNTGELF
>TRBV9|TRBJ1-5
ASSPGVGQPQH
>TRBV5-1|TRBJ2-3
ASSFNHDTQY
>TRBV10-3|TRBJ2-3
AISGLPGGSTDTQY
>TRBV20-1|TRBJ2-5
SASWTRQETQY
>TRBV6-2/TRBV6-3|TRBJ2-7
ASSYSNSGSYEQY
>TRBV6-6|TRBJ1-5
ASSQGSNQPQH
>TRBV29-1|TRBJ1-4
SVTRGPEEKLF
>TRBV7-9|TRBJ1-4
ASSFRTTNEKLF
>TRBV28|TRBJ1-6
ASRGGGQGVSPLH
>TRBV28|TRBJ2-7
ASKGGILSYEQY
>TRBV20-1|TRBJ1-5
SARDSLVGIDQPQH
>TRBV7-6|TRBJ1-4
ASSFGTGLEKLF
>TRBV7-9|TRBJ2-7
ASSLIQAGAPN
>TRBV6-1|TRBJ2-7
ASRDGEQY
>TRBV12-3/TRBV12-4|TRBJ2-2
ASSPQTGPGTGELF
>TRBV12-3/TRBV12-4|TRBJ2-4
ASSFSGHKNIQY
>TRBV7-9|TRBJ2-7
ASSLSGGTGVEQY
>TRBV21-1|TRBJ2-4
ASSPGPVDIQY
>TRBV7-2|TRBJ2-3
ASRPGQGSDTQY
>TRBV4-3|TRBJ1-5
ASSQTRDQPQH
>TRBV24-1|TRBJ2-3
ATSSPRITDTQY
>TRBV4-2|TRBJ2-1
ASSQDRAGGPDEQF
>TRBV6-2/TRBV6-3|TRBJ1-1
ARAEAF
>TRBV7-2|TRBJ1-2
ASSLGTGYGYT
>TRBV7-2|TRBJ2-1
ASSLGQGGEQF
>TRBV28|TRBJ1-1
ASSITLHGAF
>TRBV6-2/TRBV6-3|TRBJ2-5
ASSQNRETQY
>TRBV29-1|TRBJ1-1
SVLFRTGGFISEAF
>TRBV11-2|TRBJ2-4
ASSLAGQNIQY
>TRBV5-1|TRBJ1-1
ASSPGTGAGNTEAF